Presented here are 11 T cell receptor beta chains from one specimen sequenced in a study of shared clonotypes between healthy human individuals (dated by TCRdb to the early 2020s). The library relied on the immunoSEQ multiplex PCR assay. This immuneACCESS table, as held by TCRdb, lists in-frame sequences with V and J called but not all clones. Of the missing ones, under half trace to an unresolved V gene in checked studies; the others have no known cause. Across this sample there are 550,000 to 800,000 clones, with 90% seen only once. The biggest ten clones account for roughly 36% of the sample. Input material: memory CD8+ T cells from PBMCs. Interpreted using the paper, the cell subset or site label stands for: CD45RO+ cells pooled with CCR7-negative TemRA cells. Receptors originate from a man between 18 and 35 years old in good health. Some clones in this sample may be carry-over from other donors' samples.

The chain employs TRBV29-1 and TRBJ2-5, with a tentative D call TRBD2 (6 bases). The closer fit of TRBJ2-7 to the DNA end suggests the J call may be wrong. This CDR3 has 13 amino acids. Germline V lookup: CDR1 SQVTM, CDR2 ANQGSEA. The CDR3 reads CSVVGGPIYEQYF. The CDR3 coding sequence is TGCAGCGTTGTAGGAGGGCCGATCTACGAGCAGTACTTC.

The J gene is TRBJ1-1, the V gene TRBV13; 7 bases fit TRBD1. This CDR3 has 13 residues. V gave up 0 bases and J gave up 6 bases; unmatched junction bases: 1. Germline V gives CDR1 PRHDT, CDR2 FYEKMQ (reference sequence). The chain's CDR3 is CASSLGTGPEAFF. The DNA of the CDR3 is TGTGCCAGCAGCTTAGGGACAGGGCCTGAAGCTTTCTTT.

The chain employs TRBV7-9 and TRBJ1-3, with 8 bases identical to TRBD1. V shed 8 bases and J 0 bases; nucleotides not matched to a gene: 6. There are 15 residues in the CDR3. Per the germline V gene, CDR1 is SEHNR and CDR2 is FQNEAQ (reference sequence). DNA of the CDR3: TGTGCCAGCCATCCAGGGGGCCCCTCTGGAAACACCATATATTTT. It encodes CASHPGGPSGNTIYF.

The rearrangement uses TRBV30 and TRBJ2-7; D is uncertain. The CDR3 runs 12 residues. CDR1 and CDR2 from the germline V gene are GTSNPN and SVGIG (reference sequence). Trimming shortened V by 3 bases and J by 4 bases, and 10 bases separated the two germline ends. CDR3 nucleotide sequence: TGTGCCTGGAGCCCGACGTTTTACGAGCAGTACTTC. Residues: CAWSPTFYEQYF.

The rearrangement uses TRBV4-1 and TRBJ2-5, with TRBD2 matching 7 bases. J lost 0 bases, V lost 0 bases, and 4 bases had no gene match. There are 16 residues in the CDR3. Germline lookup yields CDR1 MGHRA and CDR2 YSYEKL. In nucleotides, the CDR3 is TGCGCCAGCAGCCAAGAAGGGCGGGGGTACCAAGAGACCCAGTACTTC. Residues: CASSQEGRGYQETQYF.

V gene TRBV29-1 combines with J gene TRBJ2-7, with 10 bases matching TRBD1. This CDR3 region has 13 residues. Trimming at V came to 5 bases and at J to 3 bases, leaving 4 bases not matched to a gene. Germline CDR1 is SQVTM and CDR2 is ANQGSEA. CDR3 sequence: CSVFRTGGYEQYF. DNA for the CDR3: TGCAGCGTTTTTCGGACAGGGGGCTACGAGCAGTACTTC.

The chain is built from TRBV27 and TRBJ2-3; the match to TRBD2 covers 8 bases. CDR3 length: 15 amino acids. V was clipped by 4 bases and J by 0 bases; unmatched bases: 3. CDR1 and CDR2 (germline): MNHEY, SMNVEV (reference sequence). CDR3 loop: CASSSIAGSTDTQYF. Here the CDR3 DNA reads TGTGCCAGCAGTTCCATAGCGGGAAGCACAGATACGCAGTATTTT.

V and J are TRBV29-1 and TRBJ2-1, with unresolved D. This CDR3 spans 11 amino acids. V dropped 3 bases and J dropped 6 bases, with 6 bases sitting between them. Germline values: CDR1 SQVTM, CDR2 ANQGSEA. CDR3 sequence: CSVEAGNEQFF. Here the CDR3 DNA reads TGCAGCGTTGAGGCCGGCAATGAGCAGTTCTTC.

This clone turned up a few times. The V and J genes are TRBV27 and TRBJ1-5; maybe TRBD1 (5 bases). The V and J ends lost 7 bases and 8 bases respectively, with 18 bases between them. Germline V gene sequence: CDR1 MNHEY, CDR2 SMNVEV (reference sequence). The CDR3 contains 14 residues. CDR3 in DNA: TGTGCCAGCAAGACTAGGGGAGGGGAAAAGCCCCAGCATTTT. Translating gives CASKTRGGEKPQHF.

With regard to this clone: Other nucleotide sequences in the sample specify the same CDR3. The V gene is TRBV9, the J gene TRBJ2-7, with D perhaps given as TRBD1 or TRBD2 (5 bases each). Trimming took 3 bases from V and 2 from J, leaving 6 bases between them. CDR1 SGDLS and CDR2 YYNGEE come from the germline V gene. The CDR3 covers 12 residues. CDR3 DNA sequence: TGTGCCAGCAGCGGGGGGACCTACGAGCAGTACTTC. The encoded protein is CASSGGTYEQYF.

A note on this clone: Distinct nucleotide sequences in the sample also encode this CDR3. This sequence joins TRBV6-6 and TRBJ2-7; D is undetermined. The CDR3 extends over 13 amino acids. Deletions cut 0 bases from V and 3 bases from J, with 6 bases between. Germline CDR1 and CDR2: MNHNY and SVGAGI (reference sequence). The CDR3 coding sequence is TGTGCCAGCAGTTACTCGGCGAGCTACGAGCAGTACTTC. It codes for CASSYSASYEQYF.